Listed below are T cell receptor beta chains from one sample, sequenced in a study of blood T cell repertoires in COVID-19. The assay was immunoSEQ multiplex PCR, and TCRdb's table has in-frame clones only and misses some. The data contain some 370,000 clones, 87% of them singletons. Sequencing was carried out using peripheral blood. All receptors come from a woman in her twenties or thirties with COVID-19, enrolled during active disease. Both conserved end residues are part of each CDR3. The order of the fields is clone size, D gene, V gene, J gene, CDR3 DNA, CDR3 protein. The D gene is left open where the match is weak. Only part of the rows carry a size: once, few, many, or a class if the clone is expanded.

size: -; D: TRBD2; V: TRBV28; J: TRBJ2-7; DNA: TGTGCCAGCAGTTTGACAAGCGGGAGTGTTTCCCACGAGCAGTACTTC; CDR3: CASSLTSGSVSHEQYF
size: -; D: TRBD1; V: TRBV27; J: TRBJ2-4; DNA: TGTGCCAGCAGCCCCCCGGGACAGGTACCCTACATTCAGTACTTC; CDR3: CASSPPGQVPYIQYF
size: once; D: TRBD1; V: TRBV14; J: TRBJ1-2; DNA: TGTGCCAGCAGCCAAGTGTATCCGGGACAGAGTCATATAACCTACACCTTC; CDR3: CASSQVYPGQSHITYTF
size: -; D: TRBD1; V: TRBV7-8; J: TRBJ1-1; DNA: TGTGCCAGCAGCATCTGGACAGGGGACACTGAAGCTTTCTTT; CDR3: CASSIWTGDTEAFF
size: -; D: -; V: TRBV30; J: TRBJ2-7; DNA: TGTGCCTGGAGTGCTATCGCCGAGCAGTACTTC; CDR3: CAWSAIAEQYF
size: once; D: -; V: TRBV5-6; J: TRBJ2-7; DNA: TGTGCCAGCAGCATAGGACTCCACTCCTACGAGCAGTACTTC; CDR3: CASSIGLHSYEQYF
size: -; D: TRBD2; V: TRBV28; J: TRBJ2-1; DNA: TGTGCCAGCAGTCCCTCTCTAGGAGTAGCGGGAGGGCAGAGGGACTCCTACAATGAGCAGTTCTTC; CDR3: CASSPSLGVAGGQRDSYNEQFF
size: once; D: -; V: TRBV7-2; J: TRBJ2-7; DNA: TGTGCCAGCAGCTTAGCGTTTCTAGACGAGCAGTACTTC; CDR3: CASSLAFLDEQYF
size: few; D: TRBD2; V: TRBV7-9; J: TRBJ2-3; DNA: TGTGCCAGCAGCTTAGCGATGGGAGGGCCTTGGACGCAGTATTTT; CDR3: CASSLAMGGPWTQYF
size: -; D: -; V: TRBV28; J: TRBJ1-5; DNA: TGTGCCAGCAGTTTCCAGTTTTCGTATCAGCCCCAGCATTTT; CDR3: CASSFQFSYQPQHF
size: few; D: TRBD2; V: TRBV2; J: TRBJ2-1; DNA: TGTGCCAGCAGACCTCTGGCGGGAGGTGGTTATGAGCAGTTCTTC; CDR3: CASRPLAGGGYEQFF
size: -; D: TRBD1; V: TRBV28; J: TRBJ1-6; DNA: TGTGCCAGCAGTTTGACAGGGGGCCTAGGGTCACCCCTCCACTTT; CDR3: CASSLTGGLGSPLHF
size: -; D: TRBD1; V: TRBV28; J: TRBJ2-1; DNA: TGTGCCAGCACCCTTGACCCCACAGGGGATGAGCAGTTCTTC; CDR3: CASTLDPTGDEQFF
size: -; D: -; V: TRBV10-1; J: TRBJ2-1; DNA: TGCGCCAGCAGTGAAGGGGCCAATGAGCAGTTCTTC; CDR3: CASSEGANEQFF
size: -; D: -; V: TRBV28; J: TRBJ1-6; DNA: TGTGCCAGCACCCAAAGGGGGGGATGGTCACCCCTCCACTTT; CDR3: CASTQRGGWSPLHF
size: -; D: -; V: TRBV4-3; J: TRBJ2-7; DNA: TGCGCCAGCAGCCAAGGGGGGCAGGGCGGCTACGAGCAGTACTTC; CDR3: CASSQGGQGGYEQYF
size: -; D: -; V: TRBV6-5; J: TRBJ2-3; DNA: TGTGCCAGCACCCCCCCGGGCACAGATACGCAGTATTTT; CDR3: CASTPPGTDTQYF
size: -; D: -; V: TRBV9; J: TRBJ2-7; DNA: TGTGCCAGCAGCGGAAACAGCAGGCCTTACGAGCAGTACTTC; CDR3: CASSGNSRPYEQYF